Listed here are 14 T cell receptor beta chains from one sample, sequenced in a study of tumor-infiltrating lymphocytes in oesophageal squamous cell carcinoma. TCRdb ran MiXCR on the PCR reads and lists one entry per CDR3 protein. The repertoire holds some 14,000 distinct CDR3 sequences, with approximately 47% as singletons. Sample: blood. The receptors were sampled from a female donor with esophageal squamous cell carcinoma.

The V gene is TRBV6-6, the J gene TRBJ2-3; D is unclear. Judging by the DNA end, TRBJ2-7 fits better; the J call may be wrong. Germline CDR1 is MNHNY and CDR2 is SVGAGI (reference sequence). CDR3 size: 14 residues. The CDR3: CASSYSKIPFEQYF. In DNA, the CDR3 is TGTGCCAGCAGTTACTCGAAAATCCCTTTTGAGCAGTACTTC.

The CDR3 region is CASSSLAGDQETQYF. CDR3 DNA: TGTGCCAGCAGCTCACTAGCGGGGGACCAAGAGACCCAGTACTTC. V and J are TRBV7-6 and TRBJ2-5; 11 bases align to TRBD2. Trimming cost V 4 bases and J 0 bases; bases outside gene matches: 1. CDR3 size: 15 residues. Germline assignment: CDR1 SGHVS and CDR2 FNYEAQ.

About this clonotype itself: The germline gene is not matched at one end of the junction; a read error may be the cause. V and J are TRBV7-6 and TRBJ2-1; 9 nucleotides align to TRBD2. The CDR3 has 16 residues. Germline-derived CDR1 and CDR2 are SGHVS and FNYEAQ. CDR3 nucleotide sequence: TGTGCTAGCAGTCCGATCGGACTAGCGCCTAACAATGAGCAGTTCTTC. Protein product: CASSPIGLAPNNEQFF.

This clonotype was seen only once. This chain links TRBV2 with TRBJ2-5; 14 bases match TRBD2. This CDR3 has 14 amino acids. With V trimmed by 6 bases and J by 13 bases, 10 bases remained unmatched. Looked up from germline, CDR1 is SNHLY and CDR2 is FYNNEI. The CDR3 nucleotides read TGTGCCAGCAGGGGGACTAGCGGGAGTGGGGAGCTGTACTTC. This gives the protein CASRGTSGSGELYF.

The V gene is TRBV6-1, the J gene TRBJ2-1, with 10 nucleotides matching TRBD1. The J call could be wrong; TRBJ2-7 is a better fit for the DNA end. In germline, CDR1 is MNHNS, CDR2 SASEGT. The CDR3 length is 16 residues. CDR3 in amino acids: CASSVTGTGATYEQYF. The CDR3, as DNA: TGTGCCAGCAGTGTGACCGGGACAGGGGCTACCTACGAGCAGTACTTC.

This rearrangement joins TRBV28 to TRBJ2-1; D unclear. CDR3 length: 12 amino acids. V was clipped by 1 base and J by 7 bases, with 5 bases between them. Germline CDR1 MDHEN, CDR2 SYDVKM. CDR3 coding DNA: TGTGCCAGCAGTTTATTCGGGAATGAGCAGTTCTTC. Translation gives CASSLFGNEQFF. The full variable domain, completed using reference TRBV28 and TRBJ2-1, is DVKVTQSSRYLVKRTGEKVFLECVQDMDHENMFWYRQDPGLGLRLIYFSYDVKMKEKGDIPEGYSVSREKKERFSLILESASTNQTSMYLCASSLFGNEQFFGPGTRLTVL.

The chain combines TRBV7-8 with TRBJ2-6; D might be TRBD1 (6 bases). The end of the DNA fits TRBJ2-7 better, so the J call may be wrong. CDR1 and CDR2 (germline): SGHVS, FQNEAQ. CDR3 length: 12 amino acids. The CDR3 DNA follows: TGTGCCAGAACCCCAGGGGCCTACGAGCAGTACTTC. Protein: CARTPGAYEQYF.

Worth noting for this clonotype: The germline gene is not matched at one end of the junction; a read error may be the cause. The gene calls are TRBV7-6 and TRBJ2-5; no firm D call. The end of the DNA is better explained by TRBJ2-1, so the J call may be wrong. This CDR3 is built from 14 residues. Germline CDR1 reads SGHVS; CDR2 reads FNYEAQ. The CDR3 nucleotides are TGTGCTAGCAGCTTATCTGGATACTCCAATGAGCAGTTCTTC. Translation gives CASSLSGYSNEQFF.

Points on this clonotype: This may be a read error: a much more frequent sequence differs by one nucleotide. This chain connects TRBV27 to TRBJ2-1; 9 bases fit TRBD1. Germline lookup yields CDR1 MNHEY and CDR2 SMNVEV (reference sequence). The CDR3 runs 15 residues. The CDR3 reads CASSSAGQGSYERYF. In nucleotides, the CDR3 is TGTGCCAGCAGTTCCGCCGGACAGGGGAGCTACGAGCGGTACTTC.

The gene calls are TRBV7-2 and TRBJ1-2; maybe TRBD1 (6 bases). The V and J ends lost 3 bases and 2 bases respectively, with 10 bases between them. The CDR3 consists of 14 residues. The V gene's germline CDR1 is SGHTA and CDR2 FQGNSA. The CDR3, as DNA: TGTGCCAGCAGCTTCGGACAGCACAACTATGGCTACACCTTC. The encoded protein is CASSFGQHNYGYTF.

The chain uses TRBV7-3 and TRBJ1-1; no clear D gene. The V gene's germline CDR1 is SGHTA and CDR2 FQGTGA. Trimming pared 0 bases from V and 11 bases from J, leaving 22 bases between. This CDR3 contains 16 residues. The CDR3 nucleotides read TGTGCCAGCAGCTTAACGGCAGTAGACGAGACCTCGACCGCTTTCTTT. Encoded protein: CASSLTAVDETSTAFF.

The J gene is TRBJ2-3, the V gene TRBV10-2, with TRBD1 matching over 7 bases. Judging by the DNA end, TRBJ2-7 fits better; the J call may be wrong. This CDR3 spans 12 amino acids. Germline loops: CDR1 WSHSY, CDR2 SAAADI. CDR3 nucleotides: TGCGCCAGCAGCTGGGACAGCTACGAGCAGTACTTC. As protein: CASSWDSYEQYF.

By share, this clonotype ranks as medium-sized. The CDR3 bases are TGTGCCAGCAGTGAACTTCTGAAATATAATTCACCCCTCCACTTT. Its protein is CASSELLKYNSPLHF. The V gene is TRBV6-1, the J gene TRBJ1-6; D remains unclear. This CDR3 is built from 15 residues. Germline V lookup: CDR1 MNHNS, CDR2 SASEGT. Trimming pared 2 bases from V and 4 bases from J, leaving 9 bases between.

The chain combines TRBV2 with TRBJ2-5; 12 bases agree with TRBD2. The germline CDR1 and CDR2 sequences are SNHLY and FYNNEI. Trimming took 2 bases from V and 5 from J; bases not matched to a gene: 9. This CDR3 contains 17 residues. The CDR3 is CASSESGRTSGKETQYF. The CDR3 DNA reads TGTGCCAGCAGTGAATCTGGCCGGACTAGCGGGAAGGAGACCCAGTACTTC.